The 10 T cell receptor beta chains presented below share a single source sample, sequenced in a study of blood T cell repertoires in COVID-19. Here immunoSEQ multiplex PCR was the method, and the copy in TCRdb shows in-frame clones only, minus some. The data contain about 130,000 clones, 90% of them singletons. Specimen: peripheral blood. These receptors all come from a man aged 55 to 70 with COVID-19, enrolled during active disease.

The chain employs TRBV27 and TRBJ2-7; D ambiguous. This CDR3 is 13 amino acids long. CDR1 is MNHEY and CDR2 is SMNVEV in the germline V gene (reference sequence). V was pared by 3 bases and J by 3 bases, with 9 bases between. The CDR3 is CASSLSPFYEQYF. The CDR3 nucleotides are TGTGCCAGCAGTTTGTCCCCGTTCTACGAGCAGTACTTC.

This chain connects TRBV14 to TRBJ2-1; a weak D match, TRBD1 (6 bases). This CDR3 comprises 13 residues. Germline lookup yields CDR1 SGHDN and CDR2 FVKESK. With 0 bases removed from V and 12 bases from J, the gap between germline ends came to 12 bases. The CDR3, as DNA: TGTGCCAGCAGCCAAGATATAGGGGGTGGGCAGTTCTTC. This sequence encodes CASSQDIGGGQFF.

This clone has only one observation. The J gene is TRBJ1-3, the V gene TRBV18; D ambiguous. V was shortened by 5 bases and J by 9 bases, with 20 bases between the two germline ends. Germline-derived CDR1 and CDR2 are KGHSH and LQKENI. The CDR3 runs to 15 residues. CDR3 amino acids: CASSTGQLREGTIYF. In nucleotides, the CDR3 is TGTGCCAGCTCAACGGGCCAGCTGCGGGAGGGCACCATATATTTT.

The chain joins TRBV19 to TRBJ1-5; 7 positions match TRBD1. V was pared by 5 bases and J by 7 bases, with 8 bases of the junction left unmatched. Germline assignment: CDR1 LNHDA and CDR2 SQIVND (reference sequence). CDR3 size: 14 residues. This CDR3 reads CASSVTGERQPQHF. In DNA form, the CDR3 reads TGTGCCAGTAGTGTAACAGGGGAGCGACAGCCCCAGCATTTT.

The V gene is TRBV30, the J gene TRBJ1-6, with a weak D call TRBD1 (5 bases). V lost 3 bases to trimming and J lost 7 bases, with 10 bases between them. Looked up from germline, CDR1 is GTSNPN and CDR2 is SVGIG (reference sequence). The CDR3 loop spans 13 amino acids. The CDR3 DNA is TGTGCCTGGAGGGGACTGCTGAATTCACCCCTCCACTTT. Translation: CAWRGLLNSPLHF.

V and J are TRBV18 and TRBJ2-2; D is undetermined. The germline CDR1 and CDR2 sequences are KGHSH and LQKENI. The CDR3 extends over 15 amino acids. Trimming shortened V by 3 bases and J by 4 bases, and 12 bases separated the two germline ends. The CDR3 bases are TGTGCCAGCTCACCGCTAGACTTTCTCACCGGGGAGCTGTTTTTT. It is translated as CASSPLDFLTGELFF.

V usage is TRBV19 and J usage is TRBJ2-3; 11 bases align to TRBD2. The trim removed 2 bases at V and 6 bases at J, leaving 7 bases unmatched. Germline CDR1 is LNHDA and CDR2 is SQIVND (reference sequence). CDR3 length equals 16 residues. CDR3 residues: CASSIQLAGALDTQYF. In DNA form, the CDR3 reads TGTGCCAGTAGTATACAACTAGCGGGGGCCCTGGATACGCAGTATTTT.

This chain connects TRBV6-5 to TRBJ1-3, with D uncertain. This CDR3 contains 14 residues. V shed 10 bases and J shed 0 bases, with 13 bases lying between them. Germline CDR1 MNHEY, CDR2 SVGAGI. The CDR3 reads CATTSGNSGNTIYF. The CDR3 nucleotides read TGTGCCACCACCTCCGGGAACTCTGGAAACACCATATATTTT.

The chain joins TRBV6-5 to TRBJ1-2; D possibly corresponds to TRBD1 (6 bases). Trimming stripped 5 bases from V and 4 bases from J, with 14 bases between. The CDR3 length is 14 residues. The V gene's germline CDR1 is MNHEY and CDR2 SVGAGI. This chain's CDR3 is CASSPPRDTYGYTF. DNA for the CDR3: TGTGCCAGCAGTCCACCGAGGGACACCTATGGCTACACCTTC.

The chain has TRBV19 and TRBJ2-7, with TRBD1 identical over 10 bases. Unmatched junction bases numbered 7, after V lost 5 bases and J lost 3 bases. This CDR3 is 15 amino acids long. The V gene's germline CDR1 is LNHDA and CDR2 SQIVND (reference sequence). This CDR3 is CASSPSGTGVYEQYF. The CDR3 coding sequence is TGTGCCAGTAGTCCGTCCGGGACAGGGGTCTACGAGCAGTACTTC.